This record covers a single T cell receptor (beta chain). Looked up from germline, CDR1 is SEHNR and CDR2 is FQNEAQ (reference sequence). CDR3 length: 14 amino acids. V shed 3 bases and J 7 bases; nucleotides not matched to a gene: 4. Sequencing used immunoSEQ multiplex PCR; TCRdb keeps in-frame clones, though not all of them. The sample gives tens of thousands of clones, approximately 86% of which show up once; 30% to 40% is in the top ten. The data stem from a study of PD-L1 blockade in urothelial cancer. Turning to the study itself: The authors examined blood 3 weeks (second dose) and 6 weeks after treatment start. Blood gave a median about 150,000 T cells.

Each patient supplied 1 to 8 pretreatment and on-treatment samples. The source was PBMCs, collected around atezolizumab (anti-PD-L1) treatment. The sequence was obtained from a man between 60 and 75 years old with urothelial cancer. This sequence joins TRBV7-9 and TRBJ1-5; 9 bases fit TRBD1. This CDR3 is CASSFGTGRQPQHF. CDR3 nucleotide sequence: TGTGCCAGCAGCTTTGGGACAGGGCGGCAGCCCCAGCATTTT. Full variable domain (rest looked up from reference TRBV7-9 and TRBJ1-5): DTGVSQNPRHKITKRGQNVTFRCDPISEHNRLYWYRQTLGQGPEFLTYFQNEAQLEKSRLLSDRFSAERPKGSFSTLEIQRTEQGDSAMYLCASSFGTGRQPQHFGDGTRLSIL.